This T cell receptor (beta chain) came from a study of PD-L1 blockade in urothelial cancer (dated by TCRdb to the late 2010s). A note on the overall study: Every patient began therapy at some point between 2013 and 2015 and was given atezolizumab 1,200 mg intravenously every 3 weeks. Twenty-five of 29 patients were identified as males with urothelial cancer of bladder origin, and a prior smoking history was reported by 18 of 29 patients. An ECOG performance status of 0 or 1 was recorded for the patients, and 0 to 3 prior chemotherapy regimens had been received by the patients. Blood samples were analyzed at 3 weeks after treatment start (second dose) and at 6 weeks after treatment start. A median of roughly 140,000 T cells and 80,000 to 95,000 unique TCRs was obtained from blood samples, and a median clonality of roughly 0.08 was observed. Somatic, immune and clinical correlates of response to PD-L1 blockade with atezolizumab in urothelial cancer were the focus of an exploratory multi-omic analysis. Pretreatment tumor samples, along with matched peripheral blood serially collected before and after atezolizumab treatment, were subjected to TCR sequencing. Durable clinical benefit meant progression-free survival longer than 6 months, and TCR features were also tested against progression-free and overall survival. Whole exome sequencing and RNA sequencing of pretreatment tumors were performed alongside TCR sequencing in the same patients. Durable clinical benefit was achieved by nine patients and was not achieved by 20 patients. Twenty-nine patients had pretreatment blood TCR-seq, roughly 24 had at least one posttreatment blood collection, and roughly 24 had tumor TCR-seq. Study-wide findings and limitations: A pretreatment peripheral blood TCR clonality below the median was linked to improved progression-free and overall survival. Because the sample size was small (n = 29) and many of the analyses were exploratory, the results are meant to be hypothesis-generating. Patients with durable benefit showed greater expansion of tumor-associated TCR clones in peripheral blood 3 weeks after starting treatment (n ≈ 23, p = 0.022).

A note on this clone: Its antigen is still unknown. Per-base qualities were not stored, and no clone one base away is much larger.

Synthetic TCR analog templates were spiked into each PCR to estimate absolute template abundance from read counts. TCRbeta CDR3 regions were amplified from genomic DNA with bias-controlled V and J gene primers using the immunoSEQ assay. Sequencing of rearranged TCRbeta segments was performed at approximately 20X coverage. The source study handled its data this way. Sequencing errors were corrected by clustering and CDR3s were annotated against IMGT to assign V, D and J genes. Only productive TCRbeta rearrangements were used in downstream analyses, excluding out-of-frame or stop-codon sequences. Clonality was calculated as one minus the Shannon entropy normalized by the log of the number of unique productive sequences. Fisher's exact test with Benjamini-Hochberg correction, at a threshold of adjusted p below 0.01, was used to find clones that differed between time points or between blood and tumor. Entries here come from immuneACCESS through TCRdb and include only in-frame sequences with V and J called. Some clones fail to appear in such tables; in the studies checked, an unresolved V gene covers under half of the shortfall, and the cause of the remainder is unknown. That table gives V, J and clone size, and the DNA gave D and trimming. Counted in this sample were tens of thousands of clones; 82% of them appeared once. The ten biggest clones cover more than 9% of the sample.

A cohort of roughly 30 patients with locally advanced or metastatic urothelial carcinoma, treated at Memorial Sloan Kettering on a trial protocol, was included. Peripheral blood mononuclear cells were collected from each patient pretreatment and during treatment, giving between 1 and 8 total time points per patient. The Qiagen DNeasy Blood extraction kit was used to purify genomic DNA from total PBMCs and tumor samples. Collected pretreatment and during treatment, PBMCs were isolated and stored as previously described. From the cysteine through the phenylalanine, the CDR3 covers 14 amino acids. Only CDR3 DNA is held: 42 bases, read in frame from base 1. The junction carries 19 bases between V and J, which are trimmed by 6 bases and 7 bases respectively. CDR1 MDHEN and CDR2 SYDVKM were looked up in the germline V gene.

The source is a man in his 70s with urothelial cancer. The starting material was PBMCs, obtained around atezolizumab (anti-PD-L1) treatment. The chain joins TRBV28 to TRBJ2-7; TRBD2 is a possible D gene, resting on 5 matching bases. The nucleotides read TGTGCCAGCAGCCTCTGGGCCCGGGGATTTGAGCAGTACTTC. This is translated as CASSLWARGFEQYF.